This T cell receptor beta chain was sequenced for a study of OX40 agonist ivuxolimab in advanced cancers. Study conclusions and caveats: No antigen was identified for the clonally expanded peripheral T cells. At 0.1 to 3.0 mg/kg and by week 6, CD4+ and CD8+ T cells in the blood had expanded clonally.

This CDR3 contains 14 residues. Trimming cost V 2 bases and J 7 bases, with 12 bases left between them. Germline values: CDR1 LNHDA, CDR2 SQIVND (reference sequence). A note on this clone: The antigen is unknown.

TCRdb keeps only in-frame clones here, not all; method: immunoSEQ multiplex PCR. The repertoire holds about 22,000 clones, 70% to 90% seen once, with about 23% in the top ten. The material was CD4+ or CD8+ T cells sorted from blood, obtained in a trial of the OX40 agonist ivuxolimab. This receptor was obtained from an adult with an advanced solid tumor such as melanoma, head and neck, liver or kidney cancer. This chain joins TRBV19 and TRBJ1-5; D is unclear. The CDR3 reads CASSIFGVEQPQHF. The CDR3 DNA sequence: TGTGCCAGTAGTATATTCGGGGTAGAACAGCCCCAGCATTTT.